This entry lists 26 T cell receptor beta chains sequenced from one sample in a study of human T cells and chemical hapten exposure. Time point denoted: pre-sensitization, week 0. Noted treatment: therapeutic diphenylcyclopropenone sensitization with weekly scalp DPC. TCRdb analysed the RACE reads with MiXCR anew, one entry per CDR3 protein. The repertoire includes approximately 320,000 distinct CDR3 sequences, 5.5% of them detected once, and 7% to 10% sits in the top ten. The material sequenced was whole blood, taken in connection with sensitization to the hapten diphenylcyclopropenone (DPC). The receptors derive from a woman in her late teens or twenties with alopecia areata. Some clones in this sample may be carry-over from other donors' samples.

This clonotype was counted ten times or more. The V call is TRBV6-5, the J call TRBJ2-7, with D perhaps assigned TRBD1 or TRBD2 (5 bases each). The length of the CDR3 is 12 residues. V shed 5 bases and J shed 6 bases, with 11 bases lying between them. Germline V gene data show CDR1 as MNHEY and CDR2 as SVGAGI. The CDR3 nucleotides read TGTGCCAGCAGTGAAAGGGACGGCGAGCAGTACTTC. Its protein is CASSERDGEQYF.

The chain uses TRBV3-1 and TRBJ2-3; D remains ambiguous. V was shortened by 0 bases and J by 1 base, with 11 bases between the two germline ends. The CDR3 sequence is 16 residues long. Germline assignment: CDR1 LGHDT and CDR2 YNNKEL (reference sequence). The CDR3 DNA sequence: TGTGCCAGCAGCCAAGATTTGCAAGTTCGCACAGATACGCAGTATTTT. Amino acids: CASSQDLQVRTDTQYF.

The sample holds many counts of this clonotype. The rearrangement uses TRBV21-1 and TRBJ2-1; the table assigns TRBD2, which was not confirmed against the DNA. TRBV21-1 is recorded as a pseudogene. The CDR3 length is 15 residues. CDR3 sequence (DNA): TGTGCCAGCAGCAAAGAGGGCAGCTCCTACAATGAGCAGTTCTTC. Its protein is CASSKEGSSYNEQFF.

This clonotype was counted ten times or more. This chain joins TRBV10-3 and TRBJ1-1; a weak D match, TRBD1 (5 bases). Germline CDR1 is ENHRY and CDR2 is SYGVKD. V was shortened by 2 bases and J by 0 bases, with 13 bases between the two germline ends. The CDR3 has 16 residues. The CDR3 sequence is CAISEGAATLNTEAFF. The CDR3 DNA follows: TGTGCCATCAGTGAGGGGGCTGCCACTCTGAACACTGAAGCTTTCTTT.

This clonotype was counted between two and nine times. V is TRBV9 and J is TRBJ1-1; weak D call: TRBD1 (5 bases). Germline CDR1 reads SGDLS; CDR2 reads YYNGEE. This CDR3 has 16 amino acids. Trimming took 4 bases from V and 3 from J, leaving 19 bases between them. CDR3: CASSPGGGFRYTEAFF. The DNA for the CDR3 is TGTGCCAGCAGCCCCGGGGGGGGTTTCAGGTACACTGAAGCTTTCTTT.

This clonotype was detected many times. This sequence joins TRBV2 and TRBJ1-2; D ambiguous. This CDR3 region has 15 residues. Germline assignment: CDR1 SNHLY and CDR2 FYNNEI. V lost 4 bases and J 2 bases, leaving 14 bases between the germline ends. The CDR3 spells CASSVRQTMNYGYTF. CDR3 DNA sequence: TGTGCCAGCAGTGTACGTCAGACGATGAACTATGGCTACACCTTC.

This clonotype was observed many times. The V call is TRBV28, the J call TRBJ1-1, with D unclear. V was shortened by 8 bases and J by 4 bases, with 8 bases between the two germline ends. This CDR3 is 11 amino acids long. Per germline, CDR1 MDHEN and CDR2 SYDVKM. CDR3 in DNA: TGTGCCAGCGCCGGGCTCACTGAAGCTTTCTTT. As protein: CASAGLTEAFF.

The chain combines TRBV12-3 or TRBV12-4 with TRBJ1-1, with TRBD1 matching 7 bases. This CDR3 comprises 12 residues. With 6 bases clipped from V and 7 bases from J, the junction kept 5 bases outside the gene matches. The CDR3 protein is CASRRDRDEAFF. The CDR3 DNA reads as TGTGCCAGCAGGAGAGACAGGGATGAAGCTTTCTTT.

This clonotype was found many times. The rearrangement uses TRBV9 and TRBJ1-1; 9 bases line up with TRBD1. In germline, CDR1 is SGDLS, CDR2 YYNGEE. The CDR3 runs to 15 residues. Trimming at V came to 4 bases and at J to 1 base, leaving 5 bases not matched to a gene. In nucleotides, the CDR3 is TGTGCCAGCAGCCGGGGACAGGGAGGGAACACTGAAGCTTTCTTT. Translating gives CASSRGQGGNTEAFF.

This chain connects TRBV27 to TRBJ1-1, with 9 bases fitting TRBD1. With V trimmed by 5 bases and J by 5 bases, 9 bases remained unmatched. The CDR3 extends over 15 amino acids. Germline values: CDR1 MNHEY, CDR2 SMNVEV (reference sequence). The CDR3 sequence: CASSLPGQGVTEAFF. The CDR3 bases are TGTGCCAGCAGTCTACCGGGACAGGGTGTGACTGAAGCTTTCTTT.

The chain has TRBV28 and TRBJ2-7; possibly TRBD2 for D (6 bases). CDR3 size: 16 residues. The germline CDR1 and CDR2 sequences are MDHEN and SYDVKM. The V and J ends lost 4 bases and 2 bases respectively, with 18 bases between them. The CDR3 DNA is TGTGCCAGCAGTTCTAACTATGTGGAGGGGCCCTACGAGCAGTACTTC. Encoded protein: CASSSNYVEGPYEQYF.

This clonotype was recorded a few times. V is TRBV11-1 and J is TRBJ1-2, with 7 nucleotides matching TRBD1. The CDR3 spans 24 residues. The V gene end was trimmed by 5 bases and the J gene end by 3 bases; junction bases not matched to a gene: 36. Per germline, CDR1 SGHAT and CDR2 FQDESV (reference sequence). The CDR3: CASSATQTTGAPAISDKPYYGYTF. The CDR3 DNA sequence: TGTGCCAGCAGCGCTACACAGACAACAGGGGCGCCGGCCATTTCCGACAAACCTTACTATGGCTACACCTTC.

This clonotype was counted ten times or more. This chain uses TRBV5-1 with TRBJ2-1; the match to TRBD1 covers 9 bases. The CDR3 extends over 15 amino acids. The V and J ends lost 5 bases and 4 bases, in that order; junction bases with no gene match: 7. From germline, CDR1 is SGHRS and CDR2 YFSETQ. This CDR3 is CASSSGQGSYNEQFF. The DNA for the CDR3 is TGCGCCAGCAGTTCCGGACAGGGGTCGTACAATGAGCAGTTCTTC.

In this sample, this clonotype turned up a few times. V is TRBV6-2 or TRBV6-3 and J is TRBJ2-1; unclear D gene. Germline V gives CDR1 MNHEY, CDR2 SVGEGT. The CDR3 runs to 13 residues. Between the trimmed V and J ends, which lost 1 base and 15 bases, there was a span of 16 bases. CDR3 bases: TGTGCCAGCAGTTACTACCCCCGTTTAGAGATGTTCTTC. Translated, it gives CASSYYPRLEMFF.

In this sample, this clonotype turned up many times. The CDR3 spells CASSIKRGVRVEKLFF. CDR3 DNA sequence: TGTGCCAGCAGCATAAAGCGAGGTGTCCGGGTTGAAAAACTGTTTTTT. The V and J genes are TRBV21-1 and TRBJ1-4; the table's D call of TRBD1 was not tested on the DNA. TRBV21-1 represents a pseudogene. The CDR3 length is 16 residues.

This clonotype has at least ten counts. The chain's CDR3 is CAISGSGLADRTDTQYF. The CDR3, as DNA: TGTGCCATCAGTGGTTCTGGCCTAGCGGACCGCACAGATACGCAGTATTTT. V gene TRBV10-3 combines with J gene TRBJ2-3, with 7 bases matching TRBD2. From germline, CDR1 is ENHRY and CDR2 SYGVKD. Losses at the gene ends were 4 bases for V and 1 base for J; bases not matched to a gene: 11. There are 17 residues in the CDR3.

This clonotype was detected many times. The genes are TRBV6-2 or TRBV6-3 and TRBJ1-2, with 7 bases that match TRBD1. CDR1 and CDR2 (germline): MNHEY, SVGEGT. V was pared by 0 bases and J by 4 bases, with 5 bases of the junction left unmatched. The CDR3 totals 15 residues. In nucleotides, the CDR3 is TGTGCCAGCAGTTACTCGGCACAGGGGAGCTATGGCTACACCTTC. Its protein is CASSYSAQGSYGYTF.

This clonotype was counted only a few times. The gene calls are TRBV6-2 or TRBV6-3 and TRBJ2-1; D is perhaps TRBD2 (5 bases). CDR1 is MNHEY and CDR2 is SVGEGT in the germline V gene. The CDR3 runs 17 residues. V was pared by 3 bases and J by 6 bases, with 21 bases between. CDR3 sequence: CASSYTHQRAFSNEQFF. CDR3 in DNA: TGTGCCAGCAGTTATACTCACCAGAGGGCCTTCAGCAATGAGCAGTTCTTC.

The genes are TRBV12-3 or TRBV12-4 and TRBJ2-3, with a possible D match to TRBD2 (5 bases). The CDR3 has 14 amino acids. The germline V and J ends were trimmed by 6 bases and 2 bases, with 12 bases remaining between them. CDR3 in amino acids: CASSLTRLTDTQYF. CDR3 in DNA: TGTGCCAGCAGCCTCACTAGACTCACAGATACGCAGTATTTT.

This clonotype appeared a few times. This rearrangement joins TRBV6-2 or TRBV6-3 to TRBJ2-7, with D maybe TRBD1 (5 bases). The CDR3 contains 15 residues. The V gene's germline CDR1 is MNHEY and CDR2 SVGEGT. Between the trimmed V and J ends, which lost 2 bases and 4 bases, there was a span of 15 bases. The CDR3 is CASSYPDTRIYEQYF. The CDR3 bases are TGTGCCAGCAGTTACCCGGACACCCGGATATACGAGCAGTACTTC.

The rearrangement uses TRBV27 and TRBJ2-7; 11 positions match TRBD2. In germline, CDR1 is MNHEY, CDR2 SMNVEV (reference sequence). CDR3 size: 15 residues. The V segment lost 4 bases and the J segment 0 bases; nucleotides outside the gene matches: 2. The CDR3 region is CASSSGLAASYEQYF. The DNA of the CDR3 is TGTGCCAGCAGTTCGGGACTAGCGGCCTCCTACGAGCAGTACTTC.

The chain is built from TRBV4-1 and TRBJ1-1; no reliable D call. The CDR3 covers 13 residues. Germline loops: CDR1 MGHRA, CDR2 YSYEKL. V lost 0 bases and J 8 bases, leaving 10 bases between the germline ends. CDR3 sequence reads: CASSQEWVPEAFF. Written as DNA, the CDR3 is TGCGCCAGCAGCCAAGAATGGGTCCCCGAAGCTTTCTTT.

The chain carries TRBV18 and TRBJ2-7, with 8 bases that match TRBD1. V lost 6 bases, J lost 1 base, and 5 bases stayed unmatched. CDR3 length equals 14 residues. The germline V gene has CDR1 KGHSH and CDR2 LQKENI. The CDR3 DNA sequence: TGTGCCAGCTCCTCGGACAGGGCTTCCTACGAGCAGTACTTC. This codes for CASSSDRASYEQYF.

This clonotype occurred a few times. The V gene is TRBV7-9, the J gene TRBJ1-1; unclear D gene. This CDR3 region has 16 residues. CDR1 is SEHNR, CDR2 FQNEAQ, per germline (reference sequence). Trimming cost V 2 bases and J 4 bases, with 17 bases left between them. The CDR3 region has the DNA TGTGCCAGCAGCTTACCCCCGAGGTTGAGAGGCACTGAAGCTTTCTTT. It translates to CASSLPPRLRGTEAFF.

This clonotype has a count of ten or more. The chain has TRBV10-3 and TRBJ1-1; D uncertain. The V gene's germline CDR1 is ENHRY and CDR2 SYGVKD. The germline V and J ends were trimmed by 6 bases and 1 base, with 15 bases remaining between them. The CDR3 is made up of 15 amino acids. The CDR3, as DNA: TGTGCCATCAGGGAGCCTTTAACAGAGAACACTGAAGCTTTCTTT. Its protein product is CAIREPLTENTEAFF.

There are many counts of this clonotype. The genes are TRBV4-3 and TRBJ2-1; D unclear. This CDR3 is built from 13 residues. The germline gives CDR1 LGHNA, CDR2 YSLEER. V shed 2 bases and J shed 5 bases, with 7 bases lying between them. CDR3 coding DNA: TGCGCCAGCAGCCAACGCCGACACAATGAGCAGTTCTTC. It encodes CASSQRRHNEQFF.